The 25 T cell receptor beta chains reported below all come from one sample, sequenced in a study of T-cell reconstitution after alpha-beta-depleted transplantation in children. Using unique molecular identifiers, the investigators prepared the TCRbeta library. Each CDR3 protein gets one entry after TCRdb re-called the PCR reads with MiXCR. The table has 200,000 to 250,000 distinct CDR3 sequences, roughly 9% seen once. The sequencing used PBMCs from the stem cell graft donor, collected from the stem cell graft. These receptors all stem from a human donor who donated a stem cell graft to a child with acute lymphoblastic leukemia.

The chain uses TRBV5-1 and TRBJ2-2; a possible D gene is TRBD1 (6 bases). V was clipped by 0 bases and J by 5 bases, with 14 bases between them. The CDR3 length is 16 residues. The germline V gene has CDR1 SGHRS and CDR2 YFSETQ. CDR3 amino acids: CASSLAGQGFTGELFF. Written as DNA, the CDR3 is TGCGCCAGCAGCTTGGCGGGACAAGGCTTTACCGGGGAGCTGTTTTTT.

There are a few counts of this clonotype. In DNA form, the CDR3 reads TGTGCCAGCCAAGGACAGGGAGAAAGGGGGGTCACTGAAGCTTTCTTT. This translates into CASQGQGERGVTEAFF. The chain uses TRBV27 and TRBJ1-1; 8 bases map to TRBD1. With V trimmed by 8 bases and J by 4 bases, 15 bases remained unmatched. The germline V gene encodes CDR1 MNHEY and CDR2 SMNVEV (reference sequence). The CDR3 runs to 16 residues.

A few counts support this clonotype. CDR3 sequence (DNA): TGTGCCAGCAGCTCTCTTTTCCTCGGGCAGGGCACTGAAGCTTTCTTT. Translating gives CASSSLFLGQGTEAFF. V is TRBV11-2 and J is TRBJ1-1, with D possibly TRBD1 on 5 matching bases. The CDR3 extends over 16 amino acids. From germline, CDR1 is SGHAT and CDR2 FQNNGV. The V end lost 4 bases, the J end lost 4 bases, and 19 bases lay between the germline ends.

This clonotype was seen repeatedly, ten times or more. J is TRBJ1-4 and V is TRBV12-3 or TRBV12-4, with D perhaps matching TRBD1 (6 bases). This CDR3 region has 16 residues. V was trimmed by 6 bases and J by 1 base, leaving 15 bases between them. The CDR3 region is CASSPVPGQTNEKLFF. The CDR3 bases are TGTGCCAGCAGCCCCGTTCCGGGACAAACTAATGAAAAACTGTTTTTT.

Ten or more counts support this clonotype. CDR3 DNA sequence: TGCGCCAGCAGTGAGAATAGCGGGGAGACCCAGTACTTC. Its translation: CASSENSGETQYF. The rearrangement links TRBV10-1 to TRBJ2-5, with TRBD2 matching 7 bases. CDR1 is WNHNN and CDR2 is SYGVQD in the germline V gene (reference sequence). The CDR3 is 13 residues long. V trimming: 2 bases; J trimming: 5 bases; junction bases outside the gene matches: 2.

Regarding this clonotype: At one end the junction does not follow the germline gene, possibly because of a read error. V is TRBV29-1 and J is TRBJ2-2; 9 bases are a match to TRBD1. Germline CDR1 is SQVTM and CDR2 is ANQGSEA. The CDR3 covers 16 residues. In DNA, the CDR3 is TGCATCGTTGGGGGACAGGGAGTTGGTACCACCGGGGAGCTGTTTTTT. It specifies CIVGGQGVGTTGELFF.

This clonotype was counted only a few times. The chain has TRBV14 and TRBJ2-6, with D perhaps matching TRBD1 or TRBD2 (5 bases each). Germline lookup yields CDR1 SGHDN and CDR2 FVKESK. This CDR3 has 18 amino acids. V lost 0 bases to trimming and J lost 1 base, with 13 bases between them. This chain's CDR3 is CASSQDRFWGSGANVLTF. The DNA of the CDR3 is TGTGCCAGCAGCCAAGATCGGTTTTGGGGGTCTGGGGCCAACGTCCTGACTTTC.

The rearrangement links TRBV12-3 or TRBV12-4 to TRBJ2-7; no reliable D call. The CDR3 consists of 13 residues. Deletions cut 3 bases from V and 1 base from J, with 7 bases between. In DNA, the CDR3 is TGTGCCAGCAGTTTTCGGCCTTCCTACGAGCAGTACTTC. Protein sequence: CASSFRPSYEQYF.

The chain links TRBV20-1 to TRBJ1-3; no definite D call. CDR1 is DFQATT, CDR2 SNEGSKA, per germline (reference sequence). The germline V and J ends were trimmed by 3 bases and 1 base, with 13 bases remaining between them. The CDR3 totals 15 residues. CDR3 sequence: CSASGYRGSGNTIYF. CDR3 coding DNA: TGCAGTGCTAGCGGATACCGGGGTTCTGGAAACACCATATATTTT.

This clonotype was detected only a few times. This sequence joins TRBV7-2 and TRBJ2-5, with D perhaps matching TRBD2 (5 bases). In germline, CDR1 is SGHTA, CDR2 FQGNSA. The V end was cut by 3 bases, the J end by 2 bases, with 10 bases between. The CDR3 spans 14 residues. The CDR3 is CASSFLTGQETQYF. In DNA form, the CDR3 reads TGTGCCAGCAGCTTCCTGACGGGACAAGAGACCCAGTACTTC.

This clonotype was observed many times. J is TRBJ1-2 and V is TRBV10-3; no definite D call. The V and J ends lost 10 bases and 4 bases respectively, with 10 bases between them. CDR1 and CDR2 from the germline V gene are ENHRY and SYGVKD. There are 11 residues in the CDR3. CDR3 sequence reads: CATNGFYGYTF. Written as DNA, the CDR3 is TGTGCCACAAATGGATTCTATGGCTACACCTTC.

The rearrangement uses TRBV6-2 or TRBV6-3 and TRBJ1-1; TRBD1 agrees at 7 bases. CDR1 is MNHEY and CDR2 is SVGEGT in the germline V gene. The CDR3 has 15 amino acids. J gave up 1 base and V 7 bases, and 9 bases lay outside the gene matches. For the CDR3, the DNA is TGTGCCAGCACCCAGACAGGGTTTTGGAACACTGAAGCTTTCTTT. Encoded protein: CASTQTGFWNTEAFF.

In this sample, this clonotype turned up many times. The chain joins TRBV15 to TRBJ2-2, with D perhaps TRBD2 (6 bases). CDR3 size: 13 residues. Germline V gene data show CDR1 as LNHNV and CDR2 as YYDKDF (reference sequence). Between the trimmed V and J ends, which lost 5 bases and 5 bases, there was a span of 9 bases. The CDR3, as DNA: TGTGCCACCAGCTTGGGGGGAACCGGGGAGCTGTTTTTT. This translates into CATSLGGTGELFF.

This clonotype was detected many times. The J gene is TRBJ2-3, the V gene TRBV6-5, with D hard to call. Trimming removed 1 base at V and 2 bases at J, with 13 bases between. The CDR3 consists of 16 residues. Per germline, CDR1 MNHEY and CDR2 SVGAGI. The CDR3 loop is CASSYLRSANTDTQYF. The CDR3 DNA sequence: TGTGCCAGCAGTTACTTACGATCCGCTAACACAGATACGCAGTATTTT.

The V gene is TRBV3-1, the J gene TRBJ1-5; no firm D call. The CDR3 spans 14 residues. Trimming cost V 3 bases and J 7 bases, with 13 bases left between them. CDR1 is LGHDT and CDR2 is YNNKEL in the germline V gene (reference sequence). The CDR3 is CASSHSHREQPQHF. In nucleotides, the CDR3 is TGTGCCAGCAGCCATTCCCACCGGGAGCAGCCCCAGCATTTT.

As regards this clonotype: A much more abundant neighbour one base away suggests this may be a read error. The chain joins TRBV3-1 to TRBJ1-1, with D unresolved. The germline V and J ends were trimmed by 8 bases and 1 base, with 11 bases remaining between them. Germline values: CDR1 LGHDT, CDR2 YNNKEL (reference sequence). This CDR3 contains 13 residues. The chain's CDR3 is CASCLSANTEAFF. In DNA, the CDR3 is TGTGCCAGCTGTTTGTCTGCGAACACTGAAGCTTTCTTT.

This clonotype has only one observation. A read error may be the cause here, since a much bigger clone is one base away. This likely comes from a read error, as the CDR3 has no conserved phenylalanine or tryptophan at its end. The chain couples TRBV28 to TRBJ1-1; the D is unclear. CDR3 length: 13 amino acids. Germline CDR1 and CDR2: MDHEN and SYDVKM. V lost 1 base and J 7 bases, leaving 10 bases between the germline ends. CDR3 sequence: CASSLFVGFEAFV. The CDR3 region has the DNA TGTGCCAGCAGTTTATTTGTGGGGTTTGAAGCTTTCGTT.

In its sample, this clonotype was seen many times. The chain couples TRBV7-8 to TRBJ2-2; 7 bases line up with TRBD1. V lost 6 bases, J lost 3 bases, and 10 bases stayed unmatched. The CDR3 is 16 amino acids. Germline CDR1 and CDR2: SGHVS and FQNEAQ. DNA of the CDR3: TGTGCCAGCAGGAATGACAGGGATATGCACACCGGGGAGCTGTTTTTT. It is translated as CASRNDRDMHTGELFF.

The rearrangement links TRBV19 to TRBJ2-3; a possible D gene is TRBD2 (5 bases). Germline assignment: CDR1 LNHDA and CDR2 SQIVND (reference sequence). Trimming removed 6 bases at V and 2 bases at J, with 18 bases between. The CDR3 extends over 16 amino acids. The CDR3 region is CASRPNSASPTDTQYF. The CDR3 DNA reads TGTGCCAGTAGGCCCAATAGCGCCTCCCCCACAGATACGCAGTATTTT. Drawing the rest from reference TRBV19 and TRBJ2-3, the complete variable domain is DGGITQSPKYLFRKEGQNVTLSCEQNLNHDAMYWYRQDPGQGLRLIYYSQIVNDFQKGDIAEGYSVSREKKESFPLTVTSAQKNPTAFYLCASRPNSASPTDTQYFGPGTRLTVL.

The sample holds many counts of this clonotype. The chain links TRBV7-8 to TRBJ1-6, with D possibly TRBD1 on 5 matching bases. Germline values: CDR1 SGHVS, CDR2 FQNEAQ. This CDR3 has 15 amino acids. V dropped 1 base and J dropped 5 bases, with 9 bases sitting between them. For the CDR3, the DNA is TGTGCCAGCAGCTTAGGCAGGGTCGATAATTCACCCCTCCACTTT. It specifies CASSLGRVDNSPLHF.

This clonotype was observed a handful of times. The chain carries TRBV5-1 and TRBJ1-2; 7 nucleotides line up with TRBD1. In germline, CDR1 is SGHRS, CDR2 YFSETQ. The trim removed 0 bases at V and 4 bases at J, leaving 3 bases unmatched. The CDR3 consists of 14 residues. CDR3 sequence reads: CASSLEGQSYGYTF. The DNA of the CDR3 is TGCGCCAGCAGCTTGGAGGGACAGAGCTATGGCTACACCTTC. Using reference TRBV5-1 and TRBJ1-2 for the parts outside the CDR3, the full variable domain is KAGVTQTPRYLIKTRGQQVTLSCSPISGHRSVSWYQQTPGQGLQFLFEYFSETQRNKGNFPGRFSGRQFSNSRSEMNVSTLELGDSALYLCASSLEGQSYGYTFGSGTRLTVV.

This clonotype showed up many times. The chain is built from TRBV10-2 and TRBJ2-7; 8 nucleotides align to TRBD1. Unmatched junction bases numbered 3, after V lost 6 bases and J lost 2 bases. The germline gives CDR1 WSHSY, CDR2 SAAADI. The length of the CDR3 is 13 residues. In DNA, the CDR3 is TGCGCCAGCAGGGGGACAGGAACCTACGAGCAGTACTTC. This gives the protein CASRGTGTYEQYF.

This chain joins TRBV18 and TRBJ1-1, with D possibly matching TRBD1 (6 bases). CDR1 is KGHSH, CDR2 LQKENI, per germline. This CDR3 comprises 16 residues. V lost 1 base to trimming and J lost 0 bases, with 12 bases between them. CDR3 DNA sequence: TGTGCCAGCTCACCACGACGGACAGATATGAACACTGAAGCTTTCTTT. This codes for CASSPRRTDMNTEAFF. The entire variable domain, with the rest obtained from reference TRBV18 and TRBJ1-1, is as follows: NAGVMQNPRHLVRRRGQEARLRCSPMKGHSHVYWYRQLPEEGLKFMVYLQKENIIDESGMPKERFSAEFPKEGPSILRIQQVVRGDSAAYFCASSPRRTDMNTEAFFGQGTRLTVV.

This clonotype was seen ten or more times. The V and J genes are TRBV12-3 or TRBV12-4 and TRBJ2-7; D is ambiguous. V was shortened by 2 bases and J by 0 bases, with 8 bases between the two germline ends. The CDR3 length is 14 residues. The CDR3 DNA follows: TGTGCCAGCAGTTTACCCCAGAACTCCTACGAGCAGTACTTC. Protein product: CASSLPQNSYEQYF.

This rearrangement joins TRBV7-9 to TRBJ1-4; D remains unclear. Germline CDR1 SEHNR, CDR2 FQNEAQ (reference sequence). V lost 5 bases and J 4 bases, leaving 14 bases between the germline ends. This CDR3 has 15 amino acids. Written as DNA, the CDR3 is TGTGCCAGCAGCCCCTGGACGTCCAATAATGAAAAACTGTTTTTT. Its protein is CASSPWTSNNEKLFF.